The present entry profiles one TCR beta chain with its context. With V trimmed by 2 bases and J by 4 bases, 5 bases remained unmatched. Germline CDR1 is MNHNY and CDR2 is SVGAGI (reference sequence). CDR3 length: 14 amino acids. Sequenced by immunoSEQ multiplex PCR; TCRdb stores in-frame clones only, minus some. The repertoire has about 130,000 clones, 70% to 90% of them found once; the top ten carry about a tenth. This entry is derived from a study of blood T cell repertoires in COVID-19. At the level of the study: COVID-19 samples collected from the United States, Italy and Spain covered acute and convalescent phases. The cDNA or gDNA used as material had been derived from T cells, B-cell-depleted T cells, or PBMCs.

The sample was peripheral blood. This TCR was sampled from a man aged 45-65 years with acute or convalescent COVID-19. The chain couples TRBV6-6 to TRBJ2-7; 7 bases match TRBD2. The chain's CDR3 is CASSYSGAAYEQYF. The CDR3 nucleotides are TGTGCCAGCAGTTACAGCGGGGCTGCGTACGAGCAGTACTTC.